The 2 T cell receptor beta chains below were found in one sample sequenced in a study of cytomegalovirus exposure and HLA in healthy donors. TCRdb's table, derived via immunoSEQ multiplex PCR, lists solely in-frame clones and lacks some. The sample records 120,000 or so clones, over 85% being singletons. Specimen: PBMCs. The origin of the receptors is a woman younger than 30 in good health and CMV-seronegative.

This clone turned up a few times. The V call is TRBV5-6, the J call TRBJ2-1, with TRBD2 as a possible D gene (7 bases). Germline V gene sequence: CDR1 SGHDT, CDR2 YYEEEE. V gave up 2 bases and J gave up 2 bases, with 14 bases separating them. The CDR3 covers 16 residues. CDR3 residues: CASSFNKGGPYNEQFF. The CDR3 DNA reads as TGTGCCAGCAGCTTCAATAAGGGGGGGCCCTACAATGAGCAGTTCTTC.

V is TRBV7-2 and J is TRBJ2-5; a weak D match, TRBD2 (5 bases). The CDR3 consists of 13 residues. Trimming cost V 5 bases and J 3 bases, with 10 bases left between them. CDR1 is SGHTA and CDR2 is FQGNSA in the germline V gene. Here the CDR3 reads CASSLRREETQYF. Written as DNA, the CDR3 is TGTGCCAGCAGCCTCCGGCGGGAAGAGACCCAGTACTTC.